This T cell receptor beta chain was recovered during a study of T cell responses to AZD1222 COVID-19 vaccine. The study's findings and limits: Distributed over spike, vaccine-associated CD4 TCRs predominated at 160-218 and 743-854. Targeting of unmutated variant regions was reportedly seen in nearly half of spike-specific TCRs. Baseline serostatus was positive in only a handful of AZD1222 recipients.

Concerning this clone: Its antigen is unidentified.

CDR1 is SGHRS, CDR2 YFSETQ, per germline. The V end lost 3 bases, the J end lost 0 bases, and 15 bases lay between the germline ends. The CDR3 contains 16 residues. Measured with immunoSEQ multiplex PCR; TCRdb has only the in-frame clones, and not every one. The data contain around 130,000 clones, roughly 88% of them singletons. Second-dose intervals near 4 or 12 weeks were combined. The source of this sequence is an adult who received the AZD1222 COVID-19 vaccine. The V gene is TRBV5-1, the J gene TRBJ1-2; possible D gene TRBD1, 6 bases. The sample consisted of peripheral blood, taken 28 days after the second AZD1222 dose. The CDR3 DNA reads as TGCGCCAGCAGCTCTGGACAGCAGAATTCTAACTATGGCTACACCTTC. Translated, it gives CASSSGQQNSNYGYTF.